The clone carrying this T cell receptor beta chain has only one observation. This sample was included in a study of T cells in narcolepsy. The germline CDR1 and CDR2 sequences are LNHDA and SQIVND (reference sequence). The CDR3 contains 14 residues. The protocol was immunoSEQ multiplex PCR, while the TCRdb copy is restricted to in-frame clones and leaves out a portion. Of some 30,000 clones in the sample, approximately 79% were seen once. This TCR came from a human donor in good health. The specimen was memory (CD45RA-) CD4+ T cells from blood. This chain links TRBV19 with TRBJ2-5, with D uncertain. With the DNA end fitting TRBJ2-7 better, the J assignment may be wrong. The CDR3 loop reads CASSNRPNSYEQYF. CDR3 DNA sequence: TGTGCCAGTAGTAACCGACCGAACTCCTACGAGCAGTACTTC.